This T cell receptor (beta chain) was identified during a study of shared clonotypes between healthy human individuals. Study-wide points: Rarefaction exposed incomplete sorted-subset sequencing despite large depth.

J was trimmed by 4 bases and V by 3 bases; bases with no gene match: 6. The CDR3 is made up of 14 amino acids. Germline loops: CDR1 SGHRS, CDR2 YFSETQ. Assay: immunoSEQ multiplex PCR; the TCRdb copy retains only in-frame clones and omits some. The table shows roughly 2 million clones, with almost 96% occurring only once. Regarding this clone: Its matching antigen is unknown.

The source is a man aged 18 to 30 in good health. The chain uses TRBV5-1 and TRBJ2-7, with 8 nucleotides matching TRBD1. The sample was naive CD4+ T cells sorted from blood. Subset specified: CD45RA+ positively selected. The DNA of the CDR3 is TGCGCCAGCAGCTACGACAGGGGTATGTACGAGCAGTACTTC. It translates to CASSYDRGMYEQYF.